This passage covers 10 T cell receptor beta chains from one sample sequenced in a study of T cells in Graves' hyperthyroidism and ophthalmopathy. Researchers amplified the TCR beta CDR3 regions from RNA transcripts. Using the HTBI primer set, a first-round RT-PCR was run on the TCR CDR3. TCRdb fed the multiplex PCR reads into MiXCR, producing one record per CDR3 protein. The repertoire holds hundreds of thousands of distinct CDR3 sequences, with 15% to 20% as singletons. Sequencing was carried out using blood. The receptors derive from a woman in her twenties or thirties with Graves' hyperthyroidism.

In this sample, this clonotype turned up many times. This chain connects TRBV2 to TRBJ1-2, with 8 bases aligning to TRBD1. Trimming at V came to 3 bases and at J to 8 bases, leaving 8 bases not matched to a gene. The germline V gene encodes CDR1 SNHLY and CDR2 FYNNEI. CDR3 length: 14 amino acids. This CDR3 reads CASSEGQGALGYTF. CDR3 sequence (DNA): TGTGCCAGCAGTGAGGGCCAGGGGGCACTCGGCTACACCTTC.

The rearrangement uses TRBV12-3 or TRBV12-4 and TRBJ2-7; D could derive from TRBD1 or TRBD2 (6 bases each). The CDR3 consists of 15 residues. The germline V and J ends were trimmed by 2 bases and 5 bases, with 16 bases remaining between them. The CDR3 DNA reads TGTGCCAGCAGTTTATGGCGGGACACCACGCACGAGCAGTACTTC. Its protein product is CASSLWRDTTHEQYF.

This clonotype was observed many times. The chain links TRBV7-6 to TRBJ2-1, with 7 bases that match TRBD2. V dropped 1 base and J dropped 2; count of bases not matched to a gene: 5. Germline V CDR1 and CDR2: SGHVS, FNYEAQ. The CDR3 is made up of 16 amino acids. The CDR3 bases are TGTGCCAGCAGCTTAGACGGCGGGAGCGCCTACAATGAGCAGTTCTTC. The encoded protein is CASSLDGGSAYNEQFF.

This clonotype showed up just a few times. V and J are TRBV20-1 and TRBJ2-2, with D possibly matching TRBD1 (5 bases). The CDR3 sequence is 13 residues long. Looked up from germline, CDR1 is DFQATT and CDR2 is SNEGSKA (reference sequence). V shed 3 bases and J shed 5 bases, with 10 bases lying between them. The CDR3 region is CSASAPGTGELFF. In nucleotides, the CDR3 is TGCAGTGCTAGTGCACCAGGGACCGGGGAGCTGTTTTTT.

This clonotype has a count of ten or more. The chain links TRBV7-9 to TRBJ2-5; D is unresolved. The V gene's germline CDR1 is SEHNR and CDR2 FQNEAQ (reference sequence). This CDR3 is built from 14 residues. Trimming removed 4 bases at V and 2 bases at J, with 11 bases between. The CDR3 spells CASSSTDRQETQYF. CDR3 nucleotides: TGTGCCAGCAGCTCTACGGACCGACAAGAGACCCAGTACTTC.

This clonotype occurred many times. V is TRBV6-2 or TRBV6-3 and J is TRBJ2-3; 7 bases are shared with TRBD1. Germline loops: CDR1 MNHEY, CDR2 SVGEGT. There are 13 residues in the CDR3. J lost 5 bases, V lost 2 bases, and 1 base had no gene match. The CDR3 loop is CASSYQGEDTQYF. For the CDR3, the DNA is TGTGCCAGCAGTTACCAGGGGGAAGATACGCAGTATTTT.

The CDR3: CSANQEKLFF. The CDR3 bases are TGCAGTGCAAACCAAGAAAAACTGTTTTTT. The chain links TRBV20-1 to TRBJ1-4, with D unclear. Trimming shortened V by 6 bases and J by 8 bases, and 7 bases separated the two germline ends. CDR1 is DFQATT and CDR2 is SNEGSKA in the germline V gene (reference sequence). This CDR3 has 10 residues.

Only a few counts were recorded for this clonotype. V is TRBV12-3 or TRBV12-4 and J is TRBJ1-5; D may be TRBD1 (5 bases). This CDR3 spans 15 amino acids. V lost 1 base to trimming and J lost 1 base, with 8 bases between them. CDR3 sequence: CASSLGGTSNQPQHF. CDR3 nucleotides: TGTGCCAGCAGTTTAGGAGGGACGAGCAATCAGCCCCAGCATTTT.

The chain carries TRBV29-1 and TRBJ2-7; the match to TRBD2 covers 7 bases. Trimming removed 0 bases from V and 5 bases from J; junction bases left unmatched: 10. Germline loops: CDR1 SQVTM, CDR2 ANQGSEA. This CDR3 comprises 15 residues. CDR3 nucleotides: TGCAGCGTTGAAGATGTACTAGGGGAGGGAAACGAGCAGTACTTC. Translated: CSVEDVLGEGNEQYF.

This clonotype was detected ten times or more. The chain uses TRBV27 and TRBJ2-1, with TRBD2 matching 12 bases. V gave up 5 bases and J gave up 4 bases; unmatched junction bases: 3. The CDR3 has 15 amino acids. The germline V gene has CDR1 MNHEY and CDR2 SMNVEV (reference sequence). As DNA, the CDR3 is TGTGCCAGCAGTGCCGGGACTAGCGGGTACAATGAGCAGTTCTTC. It codes for CASSAGTSGYNEQFF.